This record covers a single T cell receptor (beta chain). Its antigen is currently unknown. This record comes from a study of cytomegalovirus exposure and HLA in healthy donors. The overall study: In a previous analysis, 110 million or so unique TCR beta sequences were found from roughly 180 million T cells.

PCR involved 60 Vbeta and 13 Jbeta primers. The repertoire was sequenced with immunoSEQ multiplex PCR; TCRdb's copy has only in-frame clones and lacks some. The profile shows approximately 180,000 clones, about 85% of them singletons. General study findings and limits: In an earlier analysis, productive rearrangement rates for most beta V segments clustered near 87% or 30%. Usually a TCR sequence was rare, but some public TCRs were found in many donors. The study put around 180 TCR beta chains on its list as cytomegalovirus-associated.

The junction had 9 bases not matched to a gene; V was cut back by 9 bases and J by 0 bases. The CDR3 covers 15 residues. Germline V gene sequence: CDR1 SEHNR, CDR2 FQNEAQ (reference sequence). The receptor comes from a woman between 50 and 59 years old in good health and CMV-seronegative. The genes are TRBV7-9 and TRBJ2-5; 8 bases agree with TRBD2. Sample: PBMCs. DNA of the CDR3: TGTGCCAGTACCGGGGGGGCCAGGTACCAAGAGACCCAGTACTTC. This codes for CASTGGARYQETQYF.